These T cell receptor beta chains were read from a single sample in a study of blood T cell repertoires in COVID-19. Method: immunoSEQ multiplex PCR; TCRdb's copy keeps in-frame clones and lacks some. The sample gives around 350,000 clones, approximately 86% of which show up once; roughly 3.1% is in the top ten. Input material: peripheral blood. The receptors were sampled from a human donor in a cohort sampled during active COVID-19. The CDR3 runs from the conserved cysteine through the conserved F or W. Each record gives: J gene, D gene, clone size, V gene, CDR3 protein, CDR3 DNA. The D gene is left open where the match is weak. The size entry is marked missing in some rows and otherwise reads once, few, many or a size class.

J gene: TRBJ1-2; D gene: TRBD1; clone size: many; V gene: TRBV9; CDR3 protein: CASSVGLGQGYGYTF; CDR3 DNA: TGTGCCAGCAGCGTAGGTCTCGGACAGGGCTATGGCTACACCTTC
J gene: TRBJ2-7; D gene: TRBD2; clone size: NA; V gene: TRBV19; CDR3 protein: CASGGNVASGYREQYF; CDR3 DNA: TGTGCCAGTGGGGGGAACGTGGCTAGCGGATATCGCGAGCAGTACTTC
J gene: TRBJ2-2; D gene: TRBD1; clone size: few; V gene: TRBV19; CDR3 protein: CASRTGGTGELFF; CDR3 DNA: TGTGCCAGTAGAACAGGGGGCACCGGGGAGCTGTTTTTT
J gene: TRBJ2-3; D gene: NA; clone size: NA; V gene: TRBV9; CDR3 protein: CASSAPGRGDTQYF; CDR3 DNA: TGTGCCAGCAGCGCCCCCGGAAGGGGAGATACGCAGTATTTT
J gene: TRBJ1-2; D gene: NA; clone size: NA; V gene: TRBV21-1; CDR3 protein: CASSKGGPLGYGYTF; CDR3 DNA: TGTGCCAGCAGCAAAGGAGGCCCGCTAGGCTATGGCTACACCTTC
J gene: TRBJ2-5; D gene: TRBD2; clone size: NA; V gene: TRBV5-1; CDR3 protein: CASSRGVSAGVQETQYF; CDR3 DNA: TGCGCCAGCAGCCGGGGCGTATCAGCGGGAGTCCAAGAGACCCAGTACTTC
J gene: TRBJ1-1; D gene: TRBD1; clone size: NA; V gene: TRBV10-3; CDR3 protein: CAAKDRGVEAFF; CDR3 DNA: TGTGCCGCGAAGGACAGGGGGGTTGAAGCTTTCTTT
J gene: TRBJ1-6; D gene: TRBD1; clone size: NA; V gene: TRBV5-5; CDR3 protein: CASSGTGGVSPLHF; CDR3 DNA: TGTGCCAGCAGCGGGACAGGGGGCGTATCACCCCTCCACTTT
J gene: TRBJ2-6; D gene: TRBD1; clone size: once; V gene: TRBV5-4; CDR3 protein: CASSPQGARGANVLTF; CDR3 DNA: TGTGCCAGCAGCCCCCAGGGGGCGCGGGGGGCCAACGTCCTGACTTTC
J gene: TRBJ1-5; D gene: NA; clone size: once; V gene: TRBV24-1; CDR3 protein: CATSKGGAGENNQPQHF; CDR3 DNA: TGTGCCACCAGTAAGGGGGGCGCGGGGGAGAACAATCAGCCCCAGCATTTT
J gene: TRBJ1-2; D gene: NA; clone size: NA; V gene: TRBV19; CDR3 protein: CASSATGALENGYTF; CDR3 DNA: TGTGCCAGTAGTGCCACAGGCGCGTTGGAAAATGGCTACACCTTC
J gene: TRBJ2-1; D gene: TRBD1; clone size: NA; V gene: TRBV6-5; CDR3 protein: CASSKQGQGIKQFF; CDR3 DNA: TGTGCCAGCAGTAAACAGGGACAGGGGATTAAGCAGTTCTTC
J gene: TRBJ2-2; D gene: TRBD1; clone size: NA; V gene: TRBV5-1; CDR3 protein: CASSVRTPGQGAGELFF; CDR3 DNA: TGCGCCAGCAGCGTACGGACACCGGGACAGGGGGCCGGGGAGCTGTTTTTT
J gene: TRBJ2-3; D gene: TRBD2; clone size: NA; V gene: TRBV4-1; CDR3 protein: CASSGAGGLAGGPTDTQYF; CDR3 DNA: TGCGCCAGCAGTGGGGCCGGCGGACTAGCGGGAGGGCCGACAGATACGCAGTATTTT
J gene: TRBJ1-2; D gene: TRBD1; clone size: NA; V gene: TRBV6-5; CDR3 protein: CASSYFGQDDGYTF; CDR3 DNA: TGTGCCAGCAGTTACTTCGGACAGGACGATGGCTACACCTTC
J gene: TRBJ1-2; D gene: NA; clone size: NA; V gene: TRBV5-1; CDR3 protein: CASSFMIALGRSYGYTF; CDR3 DNA: TGCGCCAGCAGCTTTATGATTGCTCTGGGGCGCAGCTATGGCTACACCTTC
J gene: TRBJ1-4; D gene: NA; clone size: NA; V gene: TRBV5-5; CDR3 protein: CASSPSWQGGEKLFF; CDR3 DNA: TGTGCCAGCAGCCCCTCGTGGCAGGGAGGTGAAAAACTGTTTTTT
J gene: TRBJ2-2; D gene: NA; clone size: NA; V gene: TRBV3-1/TRBV3-2; CDR3 protein: CASSQGATYTGELFF; CDR3 DNA: TGTGCCAGCAGCCAAGGGGCCACGTACACCGGGGAGCTGTTTTTT
J gene: TRBJ2-1; D gene: TRBD1; clone size: NA; V gene: TRBV28; CDR3 protein: CASRVDRGESWNEQFF; CDR3 DNA: TGTGCCAGCAGGGTGGACAGGGGAGAAAGTTGGAATGAGCAGTTCTTC
J gene: TRBJ2-1; D gene: NA; clone size: NA; V gene: TRBV11-3; CDR3 protein: CASSLDPLGEQFF; CDR3 DNA: TGTGCCAGCAGCTTAGACCCTCTAGGTGAGCAGTTCTTC
J gene: TRBJ2-1; D gene: TRBD2; clone size: NA; V gene: TRBV27; CDR3 protein: CASSLSSRGADEQFF; CDR3 DNA: TGTGCCAGCAGTTTATCTTCGCGGGGGGCCGATGAGCAGTTCTTC
J gene: TRBJ1-6; D gene: NA; clone size: NA; V gene: TRBV6-5; CDR3 protein: CASSYERRGISPLHF; CDR3 DNA: TGTGCCAGCAGTTACGAACGCCGAGGAATTTCACCCCTCCACTTT
J gene: TRBJ1-1; D gene: NA; clone size: NA; V gene: TRBV10-2; CDR3 protein: CASTPGLLNTEAFF; CDR3 DNA: TGCGCCAGCACCCCGGGACTCCTGAACACTGAAGCTTTCTTT
J gene: TRBJ2-4; D gene: NA; clone size: few; V gene: TRBV28; CDR3 protein: CATLGIAKNIQYF; CDR3 DNA: TGTGCCACCCTCGGGATAGCCAAAAACATTCAGTACTTC
J gene: TRBJ1-1; D gene: NA; clone size: NA; V gene: TRBV10-3; CDR3 protein: CAISEGREYTEAFF; CDR3 DNA: TGTGCCATCAGTGAAGGGCGGGAGTACACTGAAGCTTTCTTT
J gene: TRBJ1-3; D gene: NA; clone size: NA; V gene: TRBV19; CDR3 protein: CASSLQDAGNTIYF; CDR3 DNA: TGTGCCAGTAGCTTACAGGACGCTGGAAACACCATATATTTT
J gene: TRBJ2-7; D gene: TRBD1; clone size: NA; V gene: TRBV12-3/TRBV12-4; CDR3 protein: CASTGTESYEQYF; CDR3 DNA: TGTGCCAGCACCGGGACAGAATCATACGAGCAGTACTTC
J gene: TRBJ2-7; D gene: TRBD2; clone size: NA; V gene: TRBV5-4; CDR3 protein: CASSPPPGGGAHEQYF; CDR3 DNA: TGTGCCAGCAGCCCACCCCCCGGCGGGGGGGCCCACGAGCAGTACTTC
J gene: TRBJ1-3; D gene: NA; clone size: NA; V gene: TRBV30; CDR3 protein: CAWSVDGSPGDTIYF; CDR3 DNA: TGTGCCTGGAGTGTAGACGGGTCCCCGGGAGACACCATATATTTT
J gene: TRBJ2-5; D gene: NA; clone size: NA; V gene: TRBV28; CDR3 protein: CASSPSKETQYF; CDR3 DNA: TGTGCCAGCAGTCCATCCAAAGAGACCCAGTACTTC
J gene: TRBJ2-2; D gene: NA; clone size: NA; V gene: TRBV9; CDR3 protein: CASEHGTGELFF; CDR3 DNA: TGTGCCAGCGAGCACGGTACCGGGGAGCTGTTTTTT
J gene: TRBJ2-1; D gene: TRBD1; clone size: NA; V gene: TRBV5-8; CDR3 protein: CASSLRDRQFF; CDR3 DNA: TGTGCCAGCAGCTTACGGGACAGGCAGTTCTTC
J gene: TRBJ2-7; D gene: NA; clone size: NA; V gene: TRBV19; CDR3 protein: CASSMVPPMRGPGGYEQYF; CDR3 DNA: TGTGCCAGTAGTATGGTTCCCCCCATGCGGGGACCCGGGGGCTACGAGCAGTACTTC
J gene: TRBJ2-3; D gene: TRBD1; clone size: NA; V gene: TRBV5-1; CDR3 protein: CASSGDLNRGWDTQYF; CDR3 DNA: TGCGCCAGCAGCGGCGATCTGAACAGGGGCTGGGATACGCAGTATTTT
J gene: TRBJ2-6; D gene: TRBD1; clone size: NA; V gene: TRBV28; CDR3 protein: CASSRGPGANVLTF; CDR3 DNA: TGTGCCAGCAGCAGGGGGCCTGGGGCCAACGTCCTGACTTTC
J gene: TRBJ1-4; D gene: NA; clone size: NA; V gene: TRBV2; CDR3 protein: CASSRAGQNNEKLFF; CDR3 DNA: TGTGCCAGCAGTAGAGCGGGGCAGAATAATGAAAAACTGTTTTTT
J gene: TRBJ1-4; D gene: NA; clone size: NA; V gene: TRBV19; CDR3 protein: CASSMGGAGEKLFF; CDR3 DNA: TGTGCCAGTAGTATGGGCGGGGCAGGGGAAAAACTGTTTTTT
J gene: TRBJ1-2; D gene: NA; clone size: NA; V gene: TRBV4-2; CDR3 protein: CASSQDVLGALGYTF; CDR3 DNA: TGTGCCAGCAGCCAAGACGTTCTGGGGGCGCTTGGCTACACCTTC
J gene: TRBJ2-1; D gene: NA; clone size: NA; V gene: TRBV7-2; CDR3 protein: CASSPAGRDNEQFF; CDR3 DNA: TGTGCCAGCAGCCCGGCGGGGAGAGACAATGAGCAGTTCTTC
J gene: TRBJ1-2; D gene: NA; clone size: once; V gene: TRBV19; CDR3 protein: CASDPGQRGYGYTF; CDR3 DNA: TGTGCCAGCGATCCTGGACAGCGGGGCTATGGCTACACCTTC
J gene: TRBJ1-6; D gene: NA; clone size: NA; V gene: TRBV6-6; CDR3 protein: CASISRGNSPLHF; CDR3 DNA: TGTGCCAGCATCTCGAGGGGGAATTCACCCCTCCACTTT
J gene: TRBJ2-3; D gene: NA; clone size: NA; V gene: TRBV7-9; CDR3 protein: CASSFGEYTQYF; CDR3 DNA: TGTGCCAGCAGCTTCGGGGAATATACGCAGTATTTT
J gene: TRBJ1-1; D gene: TRBD1; clone size: NA; V gene: TRBV10-3; CDR3 protein: CAISSGQGVEAFF; CDR3 DNA: TGTGCCATCAGTTCGGGACAGGGAGTGGAAGCTTTCTTT
J gene: TRBJ1-1; D gene: NA; clone size: NA; V gene: TRBV27; CDR3 protein: CASSLSIRGNGNEAFF; CDR3 DNA: TGTGCCAGCAGTTTATCAATACGGGGGAACGGGAATGAAGCTTTCTTT
J gene: TRBJ1-1; D gene: NA; clone size: few; V gene: TRBV5-1; CDR3 protein: CASSSKFDRGNTEAFF; CDR3 DNA: TGCGCCAGCAGCTCAAAATTCGACAGAGGGAACACTGAAGCTTTCTTT
J gene: TRBJ2-5; D gene: TRBD2; clone size: NA; V gene: TRBV19; CDR3 protein: CATNNGLAGGQETQYF; CDR3 DNA: TGTGCCACCAACAACGGACTAGCGGGAGGTCAAGAGACCCAGTACTTC
J gene: TRBJ2-6; D gene: NA; clone size: NA; V gene: TRBV30; CDR3 protein: CAWRALGSGANVLTF; CDR3 DNA: TGTGCCTGGAGGGCCCTCGGGTCTGGGGCCAACGTCCTGACTTTC
J gene: TRBJ2-6; D gene: NA; clone size: NA; V gene: TRBV9; CDR3 protein: CASTRSGANVLTF; CDR3 DNA: TGTGCCAGCACCCGCTCTGGGGCCAACGTCCTGACTTTC
J gene: TRBJ1-3; D gene: NA; clone size: NA; V gene: TRBV9; CDR3 protein: CASSVEGAGNTIYF; CDR3 DNA: TGTGCCAGCAGCGTAGAAGGGGCCGGAAACACCATATATTTT
J gene: TRBJ2-5; D gene: NA; clone size: NA; V gene: TRBV4-1; CDR3 protein: CASSQDITLGTQYF; CDR3 DNA: TGCGCCAGCAGCCAAGATATAACTCTCGGGACCCAGTACTTC